The text below deals with one TCR beta chain. TCRdb's table, derived via immunoSEQ multiplex PCR, lists solely in-frame clones and lacks some. Of fewer than 700,000 clones listed, about 89% were seen once; the top ten hold roughly 7.3%. This specimen comes from a study of blood T cell repertoires in COVID-19. Turning to the study itself: The samples span acute and convalescent COVID-19 from the United States, Italy and Spain.

The sample consisted of peripheral blood. The TCR was taken from a woman in her forties or fifties with COVID-19, enrolled during active disease.

In DNA form, the CDR3 reads TGTGCCAGCAGTTACAGGGGTGGGTATGGCTACACCTTC. Residues: CASSYRGGYGYTF. The rearrangement uses TRBV28 and TRBJ1-2; 7 positions match TRBD1. J gave up 5 bases and V 4 bases, and 4 bases lay outside the gene matches. CDR3 length equals 13 residues. Per the germline V gene, CDR1 is MDHEN and CDR2 is SYDVKM.